This TCR beta chain is drawn from a study of T cell responses to AZD1222 COVID-19 vaccine (dated by TCRdb to the early 2020s). About the full investigation: TCR sequencing covered 230 to 250 trial participants: 200 to 220 given two doses of AZD1222 and 26 given two doses of MenACWY control vaccine. Trial participants were enrolled by age into 18-55, 56-69 and 70-plus year subgroups, with around 140, 26 and 57 TCR-sequenced participants respectively.

Sample time point, as interpreted from the label and publication: about 28 days (+/-7) after the second vaccine dose. AZD1222 recipients given second doses at about 4 weeks or at about 12 weeks were pooled, since spike-specific TCR depth and breadth were not found to differ between the two schedules. Vaccinee samples came from UK trials COV001 and COV002, including a single-blind randomized controlled phase 2/3 trial of AZD1222 (ChAdOx1 nCoV-19) in healthy adults. For TCRbeta chain sequencing, PBMC samples were collected from trial participants at day 0 and at day 28 after the second dose. General findings and caveats noted by the study authors: Nearly half of unique spike-specific TCRs reportedly recognized epitopes outside regions mutated in the B.1.351 and B.1.1.7 variants. Because no samples from the day 14 peak response were available, repertoires could be characterized only after the peak T cell response. Participants were mostly white British, with more females than males. The authors suggested clonal diversity may have been underestimated. In the small 56-69-year group, the increase in depth fell short of significance, most likely because of low power. Conclusions about previously exposed vaccinees were limited because only a handful of AZD1222 recipients were SARS-CoV-2 seropositive at baseline. The vaccine-associated CD4 TCRs covered the entire spike protein, and the dominant responses fell in regions 160-218 and 743-854. After two AZD1222 doses, spike-specific TCR breadth and depth were significantly higher than at day 0 and than in MenACWY recipients.

V loses 0 bases of germline sequence and J loses 5 bases, and the interval between the two ends is 11 bases. The germline V gene (reference sequence) provides CDR1 LGHDT and CDR2 YNNKEL. The CDR3 contains 15 residues, cysteine and phenylalanine counted. The CDR3 DNA has 45 bases and is translated from base 1. The CDR3 regions of human TCRbeta chains were analyzed by immunosequencing. Processing in the source paper ran as follows. TCRs in the repertoires were matched against a reference library of SARS-CoV-2-specific TCRs that had been generated with the MIRA antigen-specificity platform. Breadth meant the fraction of unique TCRs that were SARS-CoV-2-associated, whereas depth meant the fraction of total T cells that were SARS-CoV-2-associated. Using the MIRA data, each spike-specific TCR was mapped to the spike region that the TCR reacts to and placed in a CD4 or CD8 class. Log10-transformed breadth and depth values were compared by one-way ANOVA with Sidak's multiple comparisons tests. This is the immuneACCESS table as TCRdb keeps it, with only in-frame sequences that have V and J called. A part of the clones is gone; compared with another copy, unresolved V genes explain less than half, and the rest is unexplained. The V and J calls and clone size come from that table; D and trimming were worked out from the DNA. This sample holds 80,000 to 100,000 clones; approximately 90% were observed only once. The leading ten clones occupy around a tenth of the sample.

This clone was seen just once. Which antigen it targets is not known. Base qualities are not recorded, but no much larger clone differs from it by a single base. This sample comprised peripheral blood, obtained 28 days after the second AZD1222 dose. The sequence came from an adult who received the AZD1222 COVID-19 vaccine. In this chain, TRBV3-1 (or the pseudogene TRBV3-2) is recombined with TRBJ1-5; TRBD1 might be the D gene, on 5 matching bases. The CDR3 corresponds to CASSQDAGLDQPQHF. The DNA sequence reads TGTGCCAGCAGCCAAGATGCAGGGTTGGATCAGCCCCAGCATTTT.